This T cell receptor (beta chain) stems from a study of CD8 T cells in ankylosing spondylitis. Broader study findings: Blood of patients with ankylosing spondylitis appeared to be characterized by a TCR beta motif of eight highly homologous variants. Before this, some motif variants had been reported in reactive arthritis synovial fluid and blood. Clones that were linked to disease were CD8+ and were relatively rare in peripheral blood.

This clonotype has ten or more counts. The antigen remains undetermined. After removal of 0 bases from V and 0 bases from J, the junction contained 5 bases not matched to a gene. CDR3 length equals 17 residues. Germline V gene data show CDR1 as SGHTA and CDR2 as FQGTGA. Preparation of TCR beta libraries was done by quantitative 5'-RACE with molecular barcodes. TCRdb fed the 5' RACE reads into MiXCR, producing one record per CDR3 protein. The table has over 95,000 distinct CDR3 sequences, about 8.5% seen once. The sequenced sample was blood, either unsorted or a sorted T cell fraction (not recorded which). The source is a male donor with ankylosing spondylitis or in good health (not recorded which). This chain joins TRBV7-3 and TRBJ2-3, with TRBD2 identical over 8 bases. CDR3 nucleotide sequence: TGTGCCAGCAGCTTAACTGAGCGGGGGCCTAGCACAGATACGCAGTATTTT. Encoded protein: CASSLTERGPSTDTQYF.